Listed below are T cell receptor beta chains from one sample, sequenced in a study of pediatric ulcerative colitis. Assay used: immunoSEQ multiplex PCR; TCRdb lists only in-frame clones, some missing. The data contain under 45,000 clones, roughly 85% of them singletons. Sequencing was performed on blood. All receptors derive from a girl aged 10-17 years with moderate ulcerative colitis. Both conserved end residues are part of each CDR3. The D gene is left open where the match is weak. Not all rows give a size; the values are once, few, many and, for expanded clones, a class.

>TRBJ1-5|NA|TRBV27|NA
TGTGCCAGTGGGCCAGGCGATCAGCCCCAGCATTTT
CASGPGDQPQHF
>TRBJ1-5|few|TRBV2|TRBD1
TGTGCCAGCAGTCTTATAAACAGGGGGCATCAGCCCCAGCATTTT
CASSLINRGHQPQHF
>TRBJ2-1|NA|TRBV2|NA
TGTGCCAGCAGTGGCGGGTGGGGTGAGCAGTTCTTC
CASSGGWGEQFF
>TRBJ1-1|NA|TRBV6-6|NA
TGTGCCAGCAGTTACGTAGGGACTGAAGCTTTCTTT
CASSYVGTEAFF
>TRBJ2-1|NA|TRBV11-1|NA
TGTGCCAGCAGCTTCGAGGGTTGGGATGAGCAGTTCTTC
CASSFEGWDEQFF
>TRBJ1-5|NA|TRBV21-1|NA
TGTGCCAGCAGCAAAGTCGGGGACAGGGCAGCTAATCAGCCCCAGCATTTT
CASSKVGDRAANQPQHF
>TRBJ2-1|NA|TRBV6-5|TRBD2
TGTGCCAGCAGTTACGCCAGCGGGAGGTTGAGTGAGCAGTTCTTC
CASSYASGRLSEQFF
>TRBJ2-5|few|TRBV7-9|NA
TGTGCCAGCAGCTTGGGCTTATCGGGGCTAGGTAGGGAGACCCAGTACTTC
CASSLGLSGLGRETQYF
>TRBJ1-2|NA|TRBV18|NA
TGTGCCAGCTCACCAGGGGATGGCTATGGCTACACCTTC
CASSPGDGYGYTF
>TRBJ2-1|NA|TRBV19|NA
TGTGCCAGTAGTGTAAGACTAGACATCGGTGAGCAGTTCTTC
CASSVRLDIGEQFF
>TRBJ1-1|NA|TRBV5-1|NA
TGCGCCAGCAGCTTGACGTTTAACACTGAAGCTTTCTTT
CASSLTFNTEAFF
>TRBJ2-7|NA|TRBV27|TRBD1
TGTGCCAGCAGTTTTGGGGACAGTACCTACGAGCAGTACTTC
CASSFGDSTYEQYF
>TRBJ1-3|few|TRBV7-8|NA
TGTGCCAGCAGCTTGGCCCATACAAACACCATATATTTT
CASSLAHTNTIYF
>TRBJ2-1|NA|TRBV4-1|TRBD2
TGCGCCAGCAGCTCCTCCTTAGGACTAGCTATCAATGAGCAGTTCTTC
CASSSSLGLAINEQFF
>TRBJ2-3|NA|TRBV15|NA
TGTGCCACCAGCATTGGGGGGGGCGCTAGCACAGATACGCAGTATTTT
CATSIGGGASTDTQYF
>TRBJ2-7|NA|TRBV6-6|NA
TGTGCCAGCAGTGGCAGGTCGTACGAGCAGTACTTC
CASSGRSYEQYF
>TRBJ1-3|NA|TRBV7-2|NA
TGTGCCAGCAGCATCGGACAAGTCAAAACCATATATTTT
CASSIGQVKTIYF
>TRBJ2-4|NA|TRBV29-1|NA
TGCAGCGTTACCAGGGACAAAAACATTCAGTACTTC
CSVTRDKNIQYF
>TRBJ1-2|NA|TRBV9|TRBD1
TGTGCCAGCAGCGTGGGGACAGGGTCTACCTATGGCTACACCTTC
CASSVGTGSTYGYTF
>TRBJ2-1|NA|TRBV18|TRBD2
TGTGCCAGCTCTGGGACTAGCGGGAACAATGAGCAGTTCTTC
CASSGTSGNNEQFF
>TRBJ2-3|NA|TRBV4-3|NA
TGCGCCAGCAGCCAAGAGCGACAGTTCAGGGATACGCAGTATTTT
CASSQERQFRDTQYF
>TRBJ2-3|few|TRBV6-6|NA
TGTGCCAGCAGTTACAGGGACACAGATACGCAGTATTTT
CASSYRDTDTQYF
>TRBJ2-1|NA|TRBV5-1|TRBD1
TGCGCCAGCAGCTTGCGGGTTGGGGACAGGGTTCATAGCTCCTACAATGAGCAGTTCTTC
CASSLRVGDRVHSSYNEQFF
>TRBJ2-7|few|TRBV19|TRBD1
TGTGCCAGTAGTATCCGGCCGGACAGGGCCAACGAGCAGTACTTC
CASSIRPDRANEQYF
>TRBJ1-2|NA|TRBV6-5|NA
TGTGCCAGCAGTTACGCTTACAGGGCCCTTAACTATGGCTACACCTTC
CASSYAYRALNYGYTF
>TRBJ2-3|NA|TRBV7-2|NA
TGTGCCAGCAGCTTAGGTCTGGCGGTAACAGATACGCAGTATTTT
CASSLGLAVTDTQYF
>TRBJ2-5|NA|TRBV2|NA
TGTGCCAGCTCAAGCGGAAAACTAGAGACCCAGTACTTC
CASSSGKLETQYF
>TRBJ1-1|NA|TRBV5-8|NA
TGTGCCAGCAGCTTTTACAGGGCGGCTGAAGCTTTCTTT
CASSFYRAAEAFF
>TRBJ2-5|NA|TRBV19|TRBD1
TGTGCCAGTATATCCGGACAGGGAGGAGAGACCCAGTACTTC
CASISGQGGETQYF
>TRBJ2-2|NA|TRBV5-1|TRBD1
TGCGCCAGCAGCAGCACAGGGGCGAACACCGGGGAGCTGTTTTTT
CASSSTGANTGELFF
>TRBJ2-7|NA|TRBV29-1|NA
TGCAGCGTTGAGGGCGACTACGAGCAGTACTTC
CSVEGDYEQYF
>TRBJ2-5|NA|TRBV6-5|TRBD1
TGTGCCAGCAGTTACCGGGACAGGCAAGAGACCCAGTACTTC
CASSYRDRQETQYF
>TRBJ1-5|NA|TRBV19|NA
TGTGCCAGTAGTCGAGGGTTTAGCAATCAGCCCCAGCATTTT
CASSRGFSNQPQHF
>TRBJ1-1|NA|TRBV19|NA
TGTGCCAGTCGTGGGGGACAGAACACTGAAGCTTTCTTT
CASRGGQNTEAFF
>TRBJ2-3|NA|TRBV4-1|TRBD2
TGCGCCAGCAGAGAGCGGGAGCGGGCAGATACGCAGTATTTT
CASRERERADTQYF
>TRBJ1-1|NA|TRBV5-7|NA
TGTGCCAGCAGCGGGAAGGCCGTGCTCGCTTTCTTT
CASSGKAVLAFF
>TRBJ2-1|NA|TRBV5-4|TRBD2
TGTGCCAGCCGCGGGGGGGACAAGACCTACAATGAGCAGTTCTTC
CASRGGDKTYNEQFF
>TRBJ2-1|NA|TRBV28|NA
TGTGCCAGCAGTCTGTGGGGGTACAATGAGCAGTTCTTC
CASSLWGYNEQFF
>TRBJ2-2|NA|TRBV19|NA
TGTGCCAGTCGGGGGGACAGCGGTCCCGGGGAGCTGTTTTTT
CASRGDSGPGELFF
>TRBJ1-2|NA|TRBV4-3|NA
TGCGCCAGCAGCCAAGACAACCTCTATGGCTACACCTTC
CASSQDNLYGYTF
>TRBJ2-7|NA|TRBV28|NA
TGTGCCAGCAGAGCCCGGGAGCAGTACTTC
CASRAREQYF
>TRBJ2-2|NA|TRBV7-2|NA
TGTGCCAGCAGCTTAGACAGCTCGAACACCGGGGAGCTGTTTTTT
CASSLDSSNTGELFF
>TRBJ2-7|NA|TRBV7-6|NA
TGTGCCAGCAGCAGACAGGGAGGCGAGCAGTACTTC
CASSRQGGEQYF
>TRBJ2-7|once|TRBV11-2|NA
TGTGCCAGCAGCCCCCTTCGGGAGCAGTACTTC
CASSPLREQYF
>TRBJ2-3|NA|TRBV5-4|NA
TGTGCCAGCAGCTTCATTTCCGGCTCAGATACGCAGTATTTT
CASSFISGSDTQYF
>TRBJ1-5|once|TRBV11-1|TRBD1
TGTGCCAGCAGCTTGAGGACAGGGGTAAATCAGCCCCAGCATTTT
CASSLRTGVNQPQHF
>TRBJ1-5|NA|TRBV6-6|NA
TGTGCCAGCAGTTACTCTCAAGGTACAGGCAATCAGCCCCAGCATTTT
CASSYSQGTGNQPQHF
>TRBJ2-7|NA|TRBV4-3|NA
TGCGCCAGCAGCCAAGCCAAGGGGACCGTCTACGAGCAGTACTTC
CASSQAKGTVYEQYF
>TRBJ2-1|NA|TRBV7-2|NA
TGTGCTAGCTCAGGGAGTTGGAATGAGCAGTTCTTC
CASSGSWNEQFF
>TRBJ2-7|NA|TRBV7-8|TRBD2
TGTGCCAGCAGCTTATTTGGAGAAAAGCGGGGGTACGAGCAGTACTTC
CASSLFGEKRGYEQYF
>TRBJ2-7|once|TRBV14|TRBD2
TGTGCCAGCAGCCATCTTGCTAGCGGGAGAGTTCCGTTCGAGCAGTACTTC
CASSHLASGRVPFEQYF
>TRBJ2-1|NA|TRBV27|TRBD2
TGTGCCAGCAGTTTGGGAGGGGACAATGAGCAGTTCTTC
CASSLGGDNEQFF
>TRBJ2-3|NA|TRBV5-1|NA
TGCGCCAGCAGCTTGGCCGCTCCTCTCACAGATACGCAGTATTTT
CASSLAAPLTDTQYF